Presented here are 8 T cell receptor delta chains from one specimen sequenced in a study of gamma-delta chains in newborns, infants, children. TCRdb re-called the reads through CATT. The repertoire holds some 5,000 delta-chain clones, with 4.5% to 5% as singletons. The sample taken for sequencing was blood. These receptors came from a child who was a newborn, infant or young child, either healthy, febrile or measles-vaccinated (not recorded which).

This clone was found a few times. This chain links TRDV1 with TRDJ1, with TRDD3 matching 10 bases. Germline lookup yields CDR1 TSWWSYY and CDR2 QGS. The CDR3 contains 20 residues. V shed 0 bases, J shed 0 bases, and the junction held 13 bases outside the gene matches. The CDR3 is CALGELGPTGGFQYTDKLIF. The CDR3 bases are TGTGCTCTTGGGGAACTAGGCCCTACTGGGGGATTCCAGTACACCGATAAACTCATCTTT.

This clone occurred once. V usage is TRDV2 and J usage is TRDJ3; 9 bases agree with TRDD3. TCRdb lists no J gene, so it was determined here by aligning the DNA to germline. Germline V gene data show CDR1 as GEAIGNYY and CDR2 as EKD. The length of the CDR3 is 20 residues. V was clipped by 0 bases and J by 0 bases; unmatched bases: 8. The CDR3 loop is CACDTAAGGLPSWDTRQMFF. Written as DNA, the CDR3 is TGTGCCTGTGACACCGCGGCTGGGGGATTACCCTCCTGGGACACCCGACAGATGTTTTTC.

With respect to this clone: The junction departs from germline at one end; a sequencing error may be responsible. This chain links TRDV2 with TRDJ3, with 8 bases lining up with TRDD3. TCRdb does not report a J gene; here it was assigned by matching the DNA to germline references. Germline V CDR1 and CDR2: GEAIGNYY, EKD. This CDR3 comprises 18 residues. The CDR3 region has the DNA TGTGCCTGTGACAACTGGGGGGACAGCTCCTGGGACACCCTACAGATGTTTTTC. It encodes CACDNWGDSSWDTLQMFF.

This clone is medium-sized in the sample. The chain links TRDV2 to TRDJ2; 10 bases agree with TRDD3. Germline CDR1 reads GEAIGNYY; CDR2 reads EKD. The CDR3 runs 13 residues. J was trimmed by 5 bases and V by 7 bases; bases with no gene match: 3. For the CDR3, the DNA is TGTGCCTGGATACTGGGGGATACAGCACAACTCTTCTTT. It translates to CAWILGDTAQLFF.

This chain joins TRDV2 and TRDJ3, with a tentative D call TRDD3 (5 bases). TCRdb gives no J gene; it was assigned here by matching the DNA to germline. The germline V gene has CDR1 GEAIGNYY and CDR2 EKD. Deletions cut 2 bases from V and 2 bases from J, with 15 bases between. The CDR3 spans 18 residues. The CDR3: CACDKRRVDTWDTRQMFF. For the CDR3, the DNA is TGTGCCTGTGACAAAAGAAGGGTGGATACCTGGGACACCCGACAGATGTTTTTC.

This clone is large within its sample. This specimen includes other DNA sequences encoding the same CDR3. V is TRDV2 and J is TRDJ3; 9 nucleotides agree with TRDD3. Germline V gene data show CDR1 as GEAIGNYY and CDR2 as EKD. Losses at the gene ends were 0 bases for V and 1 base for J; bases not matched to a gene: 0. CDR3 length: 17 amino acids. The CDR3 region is CACDTTGGSWDTRQMFF. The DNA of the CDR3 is TGTGCCTGTGACACCACTGGGGGATCCTGGGACACCCGACAGATGTTTTTC.

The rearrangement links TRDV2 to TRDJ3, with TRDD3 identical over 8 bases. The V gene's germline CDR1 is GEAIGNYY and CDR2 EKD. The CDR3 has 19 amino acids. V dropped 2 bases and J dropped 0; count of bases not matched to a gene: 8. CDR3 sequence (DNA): TGTGCCTGTGACATCCTACTGGGGGTGAGCTCCTGGGACACCCGACAGATGTTTTTC. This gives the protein CACDILLGVSSWDTRQMFF.

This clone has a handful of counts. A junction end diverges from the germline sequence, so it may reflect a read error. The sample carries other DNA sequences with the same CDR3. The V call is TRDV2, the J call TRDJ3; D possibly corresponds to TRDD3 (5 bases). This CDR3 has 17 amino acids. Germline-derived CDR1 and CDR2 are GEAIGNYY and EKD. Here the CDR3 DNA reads TGTGCCTGCGACACCGCAGCGGGGGGCCTGGACACCCGACAGATGTTTTTC. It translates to CACDTAAGGLDTRQMFF.